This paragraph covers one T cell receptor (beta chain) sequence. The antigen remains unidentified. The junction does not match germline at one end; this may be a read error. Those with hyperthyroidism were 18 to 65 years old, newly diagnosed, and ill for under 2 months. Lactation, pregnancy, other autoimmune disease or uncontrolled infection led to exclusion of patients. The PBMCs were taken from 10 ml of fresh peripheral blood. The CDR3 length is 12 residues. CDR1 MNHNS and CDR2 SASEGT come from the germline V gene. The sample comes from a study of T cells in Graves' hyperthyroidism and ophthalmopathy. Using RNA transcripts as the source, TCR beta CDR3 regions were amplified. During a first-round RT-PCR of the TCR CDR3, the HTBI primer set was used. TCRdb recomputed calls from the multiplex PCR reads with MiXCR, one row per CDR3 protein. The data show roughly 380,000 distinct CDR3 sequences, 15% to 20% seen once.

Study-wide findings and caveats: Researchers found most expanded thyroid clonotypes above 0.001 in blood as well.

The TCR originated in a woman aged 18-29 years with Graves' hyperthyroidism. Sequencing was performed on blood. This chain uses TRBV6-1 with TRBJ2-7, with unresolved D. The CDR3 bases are TGTGCCAGCAGTGTCTACTCCTACGATCAGTACTTC. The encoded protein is CASSVYSYDQYF.